These 16 T cell receptor beta chains were sequenced from one sample in a study of T cells in Graves' hyperthyroidism and ophthalmopathy. RNA transcripts served as the template for amplifying TCR beta CDR3 regions. In the first-round RT-PCR of the TCR CDR3, the HTBI primer set was used. One entry per CDR3 protein results from TCRdb running MiXCR on the multiplex PCR reads. Among around 280,000 distinct CDR3 sequences listed, 10% to 15% were seen once. What was sequenced was blood. The origin of the receptors is a woman aged 25-40 years with Graves' hyperthyroidism that later progressed to Graves' ophthalmopathy.

This clonotype has ten or more counts. The chain joins TRBV2 to TRBJ1-4, with D possibly being TRBD1 (5 bases). Trimming left V 6 bases short and J 2 bases short, with 13 bases between. The germline V gene encodes CDR1 SNHLY and CDR2 FYNNEI. This CDR3 spans 15 amino acids. The CDR3 region is CASRFDRGTNEKLFF. CDR3 DNA: TGTGCCAGCAGGTTCGACAGAGGGACTAATGAAAAACTGTTTTTT.

This clonotype was counted ten times or more. V usage is TRBV29-1 and J usage is TRBJ1-1; the D is unclear. Trimming pared 4 bases from V and 1 base from J, leaving 10 bases between. Germline V gene sequence: CDR1 SQVTM, CDR2 ANQGSEA. This CDR3 comprises 13 residues. In DNA, the CDR3 is TGCAGCGTTGTGGCAGGTACGAACACTGAAGCTTTCTTT. Its protein product is CSVVAGTNTEAFF.

This clonotype has just a few counts. This sequence joins TRBV28 and TRBJ1-4; D unclear. V was clipped by 3 bases and J by 4 bases, with 12 bases between them. The CDR3 consists of 15 residues. CDR1 is MDHEN, CDR2 SYDVKM, per germline. DNA for the CDR3: TGTGCCAGCAGTTTCCAAGACGGCCTTAATGAAAAACTGTTTTTT. As protein: CASSFQDGLNEKLFF. Supplemented by reference TRBV28 and TRBJ1-4, the full variable domain reads DVKVTQSSRYLVKRTGEKVFLECVQDMDHENMFWYRQDPGLGLRLIYFSYDVKMKEKGDIPEGYSVSREKKERFSLILESASTNQTSMYLCASSFQDGLNEKLFFGSGTQLSVL.

This clonotype appeared many times. The CDR3 loop reads CASTPARGAQPQHF. CDR3 nucleotide sequence: TGTGCCAGTACTCCCGCAAGGGGGGCTCAGCCCCAGCATTTT. The rearrangement joins TRBV19 to TRBJ1-5, with a possible D match to TRBD1 (6 bases). Trimming shortened V by 7 bases and J by 6 bases, and 16 bases separated the two germline ends. This CDR3 spans 14 amino acids. In germline, CDR1 is LNHDA, CDR2 SQIVND (reference sequence).

This clonotype was counted ten times or more. The chain employs TRBV28 and TRBJ2-3; TRBD2 agrees at 7 bases. The CDR3 spans 17 residues. Trimming cost V 7 bases and J 2 bases; bases outside gene matches: 15. Germline loops: CDR1 MDHEN, CDR2 SYDVKM. The CDR3 coding sequence is TGTGCCAGCATCGACGTATGGGGCCTAGCGGACACAGATACGCAGTATTTT. As protein: CASIDVWGLADTDTQYF.

In its sample, this clonotype was seen many times. The rearrangement joins TRBV7-6 to TRBJ2-3, with D unclear. Deletions cut 1 base from V and 4 bases from J, with 9 bases between. Germline V gives CDR1 SGHVS, CDR2 FNYEAQ. This CDR3 comprises 14 residues. CDR3 DNA: TGTGCCAGCAGCTTAGAGGATCGGGCAGATACGCAGTATTTT. Amino acid sequence: CASSLEDRADTQYF. Filled out from reference TRBV7-6 and TRBJ2-3, the complete variable domain reads GAGVSQSPRYKVTKRGQDVALRCDPISGHVSLYWYRQALGQGPEFLTYFNYEAQQDKSGLPNDRFSAERPEGSISTLTIQRTEQRDSAMYRCASSLEDRADTQYFGPGTRLTVL.

This clonotype was found many times. The chain joins TRBV12-3 or TRBV12-4 to TRBJ1-1, with D possibly matching TRBD1 (5 bases). The germline V and J ends were trimmed by 6 bases and 3 bases, with 11 bases remaining between them. This CDR3 is built from 13 residues. The DNA of the CDR3 is TGTGCCAGCAGCCGGGACTCGGACACTGAAGCTTTCTTT. Amino acids: CASSRDSDTEAFF.

This clonotype occurred a few times. The CDR3 ends on some other residue instead of the conserved phenylalanine or tryptophan, so this is likely a read error. This chain uses TRBV10-3 with TRBJ2-1; D not certain. The V gene lost 8 bases and the J gene lost 5 bases, with 10 bases spanning the gap. This CDR3 comprises 12 residues. Germline V gives CDR1 ENHRY, CDR2 SYGVKD. CDR3 sequence reads: CAISADNNEQFL. The CDR3 bases are TGTGCCATCTCGGCGGATAACAATGAGCAGTTCCTC.

Worth noting for this clonotype: A read error may explain this, as a much larger clone is one base away. The chain combines TRBV7-2 with TRBJ2-7, with a possible D match to TRBD1 (6 bases). The germline V gene encodes CDR1 SGHTA and CDR2 FQGNSA. CDR3 length: 14 amino acids. Trimming pared 1 base from V and 9 bases from J, leaving 16 bases between. DNA of the CDR3: TGTGCCAGCAGCTTAGAATTATGGGGGCTTGGGCAGTACTTC. Translation: CASSLELWGLGQYF. The variable domain in full, completed from reference TRBV7-2 and TRBJ2-7, reads GAGVSQSPSNKVTEKGKDVELRCDPISGHTALYWYRQSLGQGLEFLIYFQGNSAPDKSGLPSDRFSAERTGGSVSTLTIQRTQQEDSAVYLCASSLELWGLGQYFGPGTRLTVT.

This clonotype appeared many times. CDR3 nucleotides: TGTGCCAGCAGTTTCTACCCTCCGGGGACGGCCGGGGAGACCCAGTACTTC. Protein sequence: CASSFYPPGTAGETQYF. V usage is TRBV28 and J usage is TRBJ2-5, with D perhaps matching TRBD1 or TRBD2 (5 bases each). The V gene lost 3 bases and the J gene lost 5 bases, with 22 bases spanning the gap. In germline, CDR1 is MDHEN, CDR2 SYDVKM. This CDR3 region has 17 residues.

This clonotype turned up a few times. The junction and the germline gene differ at one end; a read error may be behind it. The V and J genes are TRBV6-5 and TRBJ1-1, with unresolved D. The CDR3 is 12 amino acids. CDR1 is MNHEY, CDR2 SVGAGI, per germline. The CDR3 region has the DNA TGTGCCAGCAGTGACTCGCAAGGGGAAGCTTTCTTT. It encodes CASSDSQGEAFF.

At least ten counts were recorded for this clonotype. The gene calls are TRBV29-1 and TRBJ2-5, with a tentative D call TRBD2 (5 bases). Germline CDR1 is SQVTM and CDR2 is ANQGSEA. This CDR3 has 13 amino acids. V dropped 7 bases and J dropped 7 bases, with 19 bases sitting between them. The CDR3 here is CSGGETRYGTQYF. CDR3 coding DNA: TGCAGCGGGGGAGAAACGAGATACGGGACCCAGTACTTC.

The V gene is TRBV5-1, the J gene TRBJ2-3; 8 bases fit TRBD2. CDR1 and CDR2 (germline): SGHRS, YFSETQ. J lost 0 bases, V lost 2 bases, and 5 bases had no gene match. The CDR3 has 16 amino acids. In nucleotides, the CDR3 is TGCGCCAGCAGCTTTCGACTAGCGTCTAGCACAGATACGCAGTATTTT. As protein: CASSFRLASSTDTQYF. Supplemented by reference TRBV5-1 and TRBJ2-3, the full variable domain reads KAGVTQTPRYLIKTRGQQVTLSCSPISGHRSVSWYQQTPGQGLQFLFEYFSETQRNKGNFPGRFSGRQFSNSRSEMNVSTLELGDSALYLCASSFRLASSTDTQYFGPGTRLTVL.

This clonotype was seen more than once but under ten times. The chain links TRBV6-1 to TRBJ1-4, with 11 bases lining up with TRBD1. The V gene end was trimmed by 5 bases and the J gene end by 8 bases; junction bases not matched to a gene: 7. Germline V gives CDR1 MNHNS, CDR2 SASEGT. There are 15 residues in the CDR3. The CDR3 nucleotides read TGTGCCAGCAGTAGGGGGGACAGGGGGGGAGAAAAACTGTTTTTT. It translates to CASSRGDRGGEKLFF.

This clonotype was seen ten or more times. The rearrangement joins TRBV20-1 to TRBJ1-1, with unresolved D. The CDR3 runs 13 residues. Germline V CDR1 and CDR2: DFQATT, SNEGSKA (reference sequence). Between the trimmed V and J ends, which lost 0 bases and 1 base, there was a span of 6 bases. The DNA for the CDR3 is TGCAGTGCTAGAGACAGGACGAACACTGAAGCTTTCTTT. Protein sequence: CSARDRTNTEAFF.

This clonotype has more than one count but fewer than ten. This rearrangement joins TRBV18 to TRBJ2-5; D is possibly TRBD2 (5 bases). Germline CDR1 KGHSH, CDR2 LQKENI. The V end lost 2 bases, the J end lost 5 bases, and 6 bases lay between the germline ends. This CDR3 has 12 amino acids. CDR3 sequence: CASSPWTETQYF. CDR3 coding DNA: TGTGCCAGCTCACCATGGACTGAGACCCAGTACTTC.